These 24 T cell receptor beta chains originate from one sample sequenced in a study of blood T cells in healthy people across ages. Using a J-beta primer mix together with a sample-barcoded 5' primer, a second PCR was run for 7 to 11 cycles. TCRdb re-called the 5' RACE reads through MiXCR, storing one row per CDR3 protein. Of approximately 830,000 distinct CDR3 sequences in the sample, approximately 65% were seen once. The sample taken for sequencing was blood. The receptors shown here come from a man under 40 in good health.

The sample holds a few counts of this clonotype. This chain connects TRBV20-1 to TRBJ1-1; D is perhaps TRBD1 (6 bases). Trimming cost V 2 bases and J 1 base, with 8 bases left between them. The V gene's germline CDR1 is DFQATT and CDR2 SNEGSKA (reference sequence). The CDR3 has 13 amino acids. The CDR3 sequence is CSARPQGNTEAFF. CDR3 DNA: TGCAGTGCTAGACCACAGGGGAACACTGAAGCTTTCTTT.

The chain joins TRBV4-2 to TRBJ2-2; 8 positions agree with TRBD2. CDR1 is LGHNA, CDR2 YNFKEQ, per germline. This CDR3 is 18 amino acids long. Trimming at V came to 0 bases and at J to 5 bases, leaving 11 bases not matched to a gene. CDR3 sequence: CASSQDSAGGQGTGELFF. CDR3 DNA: TGTGCCAGCAGCCAAGATTCCGCGGGGGGCCAGGGGACCGGGGAGCTGTTTTTT.

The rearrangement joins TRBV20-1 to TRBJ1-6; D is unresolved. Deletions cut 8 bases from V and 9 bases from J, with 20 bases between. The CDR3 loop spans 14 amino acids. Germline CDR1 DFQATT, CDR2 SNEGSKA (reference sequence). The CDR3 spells CSPKSPEVGSPLHF. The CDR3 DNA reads TGCAGTCCTAAGTCGCCAGAGGTAGGTTCACCCCTCCACTTT.

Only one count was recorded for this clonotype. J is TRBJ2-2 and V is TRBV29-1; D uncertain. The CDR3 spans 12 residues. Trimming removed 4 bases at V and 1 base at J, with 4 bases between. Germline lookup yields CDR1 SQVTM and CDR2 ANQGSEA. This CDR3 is CSVGKNTGELFF. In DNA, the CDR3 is TGCAGCGTTGGCAAGAACACCGGGGAGCTGTTTTTT.

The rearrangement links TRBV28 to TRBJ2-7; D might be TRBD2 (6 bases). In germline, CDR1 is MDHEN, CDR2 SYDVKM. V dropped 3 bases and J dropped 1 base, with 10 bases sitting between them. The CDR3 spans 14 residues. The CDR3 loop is CASSFPGESYEQYF. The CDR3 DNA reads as TGTGCCAGCAGTTTTCCGGGAGAATCCTACGAGCAGTACTTC.

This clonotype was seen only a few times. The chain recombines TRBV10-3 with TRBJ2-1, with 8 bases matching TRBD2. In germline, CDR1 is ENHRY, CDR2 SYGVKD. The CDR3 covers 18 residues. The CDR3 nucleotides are TGTCCCCCCAACGGGCGGGGGGCCCCCGGCCGGTGGTACAATGAGCAGTTCTTC. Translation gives CPPNGRGAPGRWYNEQFF.

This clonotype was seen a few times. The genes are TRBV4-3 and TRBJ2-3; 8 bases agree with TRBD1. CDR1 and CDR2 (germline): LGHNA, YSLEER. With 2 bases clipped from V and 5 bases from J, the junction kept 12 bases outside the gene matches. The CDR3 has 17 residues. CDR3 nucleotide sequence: TGCGCCAGCAGCCAAACACATCGGACAGGGTGGGGAGATACGCAGTATTTT. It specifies CASSQTHRTGWGDTQYF.

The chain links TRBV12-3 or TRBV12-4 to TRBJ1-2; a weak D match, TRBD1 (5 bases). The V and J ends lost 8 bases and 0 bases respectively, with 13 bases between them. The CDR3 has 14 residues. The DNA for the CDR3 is TGTGCCAGCGGCCAGGACATCGCTAACTATGGCTACACCTTC. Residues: CASGQDIANYGYTF.

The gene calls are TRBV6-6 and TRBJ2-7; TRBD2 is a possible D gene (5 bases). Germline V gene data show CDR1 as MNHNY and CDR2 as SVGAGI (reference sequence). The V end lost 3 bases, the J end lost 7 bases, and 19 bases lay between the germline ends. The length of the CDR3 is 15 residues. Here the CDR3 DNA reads TGTGCCAGCAGTTATCCGGAACTAGTTTACAATGAGCAGTACTTC. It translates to CASSYPELVYNEQYF.

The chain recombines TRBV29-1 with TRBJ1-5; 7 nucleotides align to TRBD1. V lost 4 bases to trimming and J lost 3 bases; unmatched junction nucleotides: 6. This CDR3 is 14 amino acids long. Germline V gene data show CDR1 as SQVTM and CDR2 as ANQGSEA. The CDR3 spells CSVGGGQANQPQHF. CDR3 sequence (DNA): TGCAGCGTTGGGGGTGGACAGGCCAATCAGCCCCAGCATTTT.

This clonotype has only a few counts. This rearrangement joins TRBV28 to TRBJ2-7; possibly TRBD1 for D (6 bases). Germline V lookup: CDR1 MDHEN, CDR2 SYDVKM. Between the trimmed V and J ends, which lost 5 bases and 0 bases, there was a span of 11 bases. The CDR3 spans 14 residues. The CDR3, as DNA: TGTGCCAGCAGTACTGACAGGTTCTCCTACGAGCAGTACTTC. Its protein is CASSTDRFSYEQYF.

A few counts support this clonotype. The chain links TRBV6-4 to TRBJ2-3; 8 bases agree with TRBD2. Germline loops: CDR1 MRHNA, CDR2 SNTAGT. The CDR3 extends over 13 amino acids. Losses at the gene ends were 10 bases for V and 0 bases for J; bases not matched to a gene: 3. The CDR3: CATQRESTDTQYF. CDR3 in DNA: TGTGCCACTCAGCGGGAGAGCACAGATACGCAGTATTTT.

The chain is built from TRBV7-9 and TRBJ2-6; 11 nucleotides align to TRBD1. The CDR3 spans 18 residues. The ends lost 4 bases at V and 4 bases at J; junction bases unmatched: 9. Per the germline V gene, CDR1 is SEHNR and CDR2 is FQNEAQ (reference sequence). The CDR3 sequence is CASSSDRGRSLGANVLTF. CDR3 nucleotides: TGTGCCAGCAGCTCGGACAGGGGGCGATCGTTAGGGGCCAACGTCCTGACTTTC.

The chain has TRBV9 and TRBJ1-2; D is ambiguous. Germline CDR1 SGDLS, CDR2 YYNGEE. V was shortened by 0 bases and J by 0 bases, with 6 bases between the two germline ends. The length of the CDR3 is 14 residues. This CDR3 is CASSVDETNYGYTF. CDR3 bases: TGTGCCAGCAGCGTAGATGAGACTAACTATGGCTACACCTTC. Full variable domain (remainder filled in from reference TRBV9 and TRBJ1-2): DSGVTQTPKHLITATGQRVTLRCSPRSGDLSVYWYQQSLDQGLQFLIQYYNGEERAKGNILERFSAQQFPDLHSELNLSSLELGDSALYFCASSVDETNYGYTFGSGTRLTVV.

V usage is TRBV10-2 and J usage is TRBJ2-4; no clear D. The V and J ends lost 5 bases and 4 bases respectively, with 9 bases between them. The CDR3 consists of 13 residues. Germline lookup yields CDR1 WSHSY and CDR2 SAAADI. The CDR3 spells CASSTDLKNIQYF. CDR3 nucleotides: TGCGCCAGCAGTACTGACTTAAAAAACATTCAGTACTTC.

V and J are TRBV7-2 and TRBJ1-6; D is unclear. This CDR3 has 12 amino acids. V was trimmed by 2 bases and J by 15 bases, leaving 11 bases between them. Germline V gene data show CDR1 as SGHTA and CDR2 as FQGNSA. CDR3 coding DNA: TGTGCCAGCAGCTTATATTCCTCCATCCTCCACTTT. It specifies CASSLYSSILHF.

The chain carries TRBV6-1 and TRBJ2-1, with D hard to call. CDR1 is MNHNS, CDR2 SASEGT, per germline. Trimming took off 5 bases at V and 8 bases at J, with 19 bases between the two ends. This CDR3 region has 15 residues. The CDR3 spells CASSTETSRRDEQFF. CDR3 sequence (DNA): TGTGCCAGCAGTACGGAAACCTCTAGGAGAGATGAGCAGTTCTTC.

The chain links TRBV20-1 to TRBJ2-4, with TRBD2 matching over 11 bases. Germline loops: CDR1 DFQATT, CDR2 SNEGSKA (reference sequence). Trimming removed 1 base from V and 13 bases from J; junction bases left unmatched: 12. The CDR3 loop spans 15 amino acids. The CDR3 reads CSARASGGTYNEQYF. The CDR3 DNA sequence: TGCAGTGCTAGAGCTAGCGGGGGGACCTACAATGAGCAGTACTTC.

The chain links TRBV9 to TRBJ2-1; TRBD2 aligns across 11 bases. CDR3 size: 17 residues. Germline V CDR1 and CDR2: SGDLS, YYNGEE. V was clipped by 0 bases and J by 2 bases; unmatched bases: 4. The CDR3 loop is CASSVGASGGPYNEQFF. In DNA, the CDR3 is TGTGCCAGCAGCGTAGGGGCTAGCGGGGGGCCCTACAATGAGCAGTTCTTC. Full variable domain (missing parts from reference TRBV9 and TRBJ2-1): DSGVTQTPKHLITATGQRVTLRCSPRSGDLSVYWYQQSLDQGLQFLIQYYNGEERAKGNILERFSAQQFPDLHSELNLSSLELGDSALYFCASSVGASGGPYNEQFFGPGTRLTVL.

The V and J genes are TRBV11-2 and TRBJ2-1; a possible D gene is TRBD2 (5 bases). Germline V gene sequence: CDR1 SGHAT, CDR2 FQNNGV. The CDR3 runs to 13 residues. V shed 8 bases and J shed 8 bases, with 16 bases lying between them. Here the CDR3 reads CASRVGSSDEQFF. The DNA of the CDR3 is TGTGCCAGCCGGGTTGGGAGTTCGGATGAGCAGTTCTTC.

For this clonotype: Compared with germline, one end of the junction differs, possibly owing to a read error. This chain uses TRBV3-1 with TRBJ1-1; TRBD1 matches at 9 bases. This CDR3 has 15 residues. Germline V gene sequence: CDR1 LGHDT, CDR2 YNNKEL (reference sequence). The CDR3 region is CASSPGQGMSTKAFF. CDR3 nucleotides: TGTGCCAGCAGCCCCGGACAGGGGATGAGCACTAAAGCTTTCTTT.

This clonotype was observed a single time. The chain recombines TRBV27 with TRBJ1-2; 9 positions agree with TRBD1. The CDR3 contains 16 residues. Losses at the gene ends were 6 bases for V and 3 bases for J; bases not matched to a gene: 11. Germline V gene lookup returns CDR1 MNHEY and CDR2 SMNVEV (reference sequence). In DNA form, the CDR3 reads TGTGCCAGCAGACCCGGGACAGGGATTCGGGACTATGGCTACACCTTC. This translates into CASRPGTGIRDYGYTF.

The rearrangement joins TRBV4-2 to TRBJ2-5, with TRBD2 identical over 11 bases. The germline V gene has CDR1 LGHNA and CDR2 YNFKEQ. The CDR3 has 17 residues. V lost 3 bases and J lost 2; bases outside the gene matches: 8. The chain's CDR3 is CASSQDPSGGPQETQYF. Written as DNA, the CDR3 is TGTGCCAGCAGCCAGGACCCTAGCGGGGGGCCTCAAGAGACCCAGTACTTC.

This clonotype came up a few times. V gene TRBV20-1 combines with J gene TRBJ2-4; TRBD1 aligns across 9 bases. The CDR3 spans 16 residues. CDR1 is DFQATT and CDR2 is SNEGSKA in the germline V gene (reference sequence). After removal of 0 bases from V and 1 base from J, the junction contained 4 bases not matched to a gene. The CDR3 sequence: CSARDPGQGAKNIQYF. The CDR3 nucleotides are TGCAGTGCTAGAGATCCCGGACAGGGGGCCAAAAACATTCAGTACTTC.